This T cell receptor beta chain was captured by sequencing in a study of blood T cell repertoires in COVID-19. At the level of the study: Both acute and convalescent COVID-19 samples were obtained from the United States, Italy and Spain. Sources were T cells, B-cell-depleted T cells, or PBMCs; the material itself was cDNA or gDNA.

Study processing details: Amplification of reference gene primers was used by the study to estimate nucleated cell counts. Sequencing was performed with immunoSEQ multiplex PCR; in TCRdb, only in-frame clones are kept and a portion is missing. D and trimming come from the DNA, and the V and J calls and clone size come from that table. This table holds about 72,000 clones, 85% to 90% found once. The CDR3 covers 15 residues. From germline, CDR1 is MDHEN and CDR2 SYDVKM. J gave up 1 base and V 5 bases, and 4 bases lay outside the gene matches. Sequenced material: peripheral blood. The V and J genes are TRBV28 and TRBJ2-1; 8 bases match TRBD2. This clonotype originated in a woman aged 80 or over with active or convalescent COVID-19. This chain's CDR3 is CASSRGGGSYNEQFF. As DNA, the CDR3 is TGTGCCAGCAGTCGAGGCGGGGGGTCCTACAATGAGCAGTTCTTC.